The 15 T cell receptor beta chains below come from one sample, sequenced in a study of monozygotic twins with inflammatory bowel disease (dated by TCRdb to between 2018 and 2020). Library creation used 5' RACE. The reads were generated on an Illumina HiSeq 2500. Based on TCRdb reprocessing of the reads, there is one entry per CDR3 protein sequence, and DNA is missing. The sample table holds around 410,000 distinct CDR3 sequences. The ten largest clonotypes hold 2% to 3% of the sample. Sequenced material: blood. The receptor set was obtained from a human donor with ulcerative colitis or Crohn's disease, or a healthy co-twin of an affected twin (not recorded which).

The gene calls are TRBV9 and TRBJ2-7; the D call of TRBD1 rests on TCRdb alone, since no DNA is present to check it. Germline V CDR1 and CDR2: SGDLS, YYNGEE. The CDR3 is made up of 14 amino acids. The CDR3 spells CASSRGTGPYEQYF.

The gene calls are TRBV4-2 and TRBJ2-2. CDR3 length: 20 amino acids. In germline, CDR1 is LGHNA, CDR2 YNFKEQ. The CDR3 is CASSQDLTRRLWGNTGELFF.

This chain links TRBV12-3 or TRBV12-4 with TRBJ2-2; TCRdb returns TRBD2, unconfirmable since there is no DNA. There are 18 residues in the CDR3. This chain's CDR3 is CASSPSGRAFGRFGELFF.

The V call is TRBV7-6, the J call TRBJ2-3. The CDR3 totals 17 residues. Germline V gene data show CDR1 as SGHVS and CDR2 as FNYEAQ. This chain's CDR3 is CASSLYGWTSSTDTQYF. Combining the CDR3 with reference TRBV7-6 and TRBJ2-3 gives the whole variable domain GAGVSQSPRYKVTKRGQDVALRCDPISGHVSLYWYRQALGQGPEFLTYFNYEAQQDKSGLPNDRFSAERPEGSISTLTIQRTEQRDSAMYRCASSLYGWTSSTDTQYFGPGTRLTVL.

This chain links TRBV5-1 with TRBJ1-1; checking the TCRdb D call of TRBD1 is not possible without DNA. The V gene's germline CDR1 is SGHRS and CDR2 YFSETQ. The CDR3 has 16 amino acids. CDR3 sequence: CASSLRVGGDATEAFF.

This sequence joins TRBV20-1 and TRBJ2-1. Germline CDR1 is DFQATT and CDR2 is SNEGSKA (reference sequence). This CDR3 is 14 amino acids long. CDR3 sequence reads: CSATVGGASNEQFF.

CDR3: CASSRWTSGPGETQYF. The V gene is TRBV7-9, the J gene TRBJ2-5; the D call of TRBD2 rests on TCRdb alone, since no DNA is present to check it. CDR3 length: 16 residues. CDR1 SEHNR and CDR2 FQNEAQ come from the germline V gene (reference sequence).

The chain has TRBV19 and TRBJ2-7. CDR3 length: 15 amino acids. Germline loops: CDR1 LNHDA, CDR2 SQIVND (reference sequence). The CDR3 sequence is CASSMEIGDPYEQYF.

This rearrangement joins TRBV7-2 to TRBJ2-3; TCRdb selects TRBD2, and the lack of DNA leaves this call unchecked. The CDR3 length is 13 residues. Germline CDR1 is SGHTA and CDR2 is FQGNSA. CDR3 residues: CASSLEEGDTQYF.

The rearrangement links TRBV20-1 to TRBJ1-2. Germline V gene sequence: CDR1 DFQATT, CDR2 SNEGSKA (reference sequence). This CDR3 is 13 amino acids long. CDR3 loop: CSATHAANYGYTF.

The rearrangement joins TRBV5-1 to TRBJ2-5; no DNA is available, so the TRBD2 call from TCRdb remains unchecked. CDR3 length: 12 residues. Looked up from germline, CDR1 is SGHRS and CDR2 is YFSETQ. CDR3 residues: CASRSTSATQYF.

The chain combines TRBV10-3 with TRBJ1-1; absent DNA, TCRdb's TRBD1 call cannot be checked. CDR1 is ENHRY and CDR2 is SYGVKD in the germline V gene. The CDR3 contains 16 residues. The CDR3 sequence: CAIRPTSRGSGTEAFF.

The chain is built from TRBV15 and TRBJ2-5. This CDR3 has 16 amino acids. The germline CDR1 and CDR2 sequences are LNHNV and YYDKDF (reference sequence). CDR3 amino acids: CATSRDRGTGQETQYF.

V usage is TRBV14 and J usage is TRBJ2-5; TCRdb's assignment of TRBD1 cannot be checked, as there is no DNA. Germline CDR1 reads SGHDN; CDR2 reads FVKESK. This CDR3 contains 15 residues. CDR3 amino acids: CASSHNANREETQYF.

The chain couples TRBV20-1 to TRBJ2-1; TCRdb names TRBD1, which stays unverified in the absence of DNA. CDR1 and CDR2 (germline): DFQATT, SNEGSKA (reference sequence). This CDR3 is built from 15 residues. The CDR3: CSATSIAGASQEQFF.